This T cell receptor (beta chain) is from a study of Ad26.COV2.S vaccination and SARS-CoV-2 variants. Study information: Within the COV1001 Ad26.COV2.S trial arm, the donor was enrolled. Ad26.COV2.S shots went into the muscle once or twice, 56 days apart. General study points: Substantial breadth was reportedly displayed by spike-specific CD8+ and CD4+ T cell responses after vaccination.

As for this clone: Its antigen is as yet unknown. Other DNA sequences in this sample translate to the same CDR3.

Method: immunoSEQ multiplex PCR; TCRdb's copy keeps in-frame clones and lacks some. This repertoire shows 350,000 to 550,000 clones, nearly 90% found once; its top ten account for 2.5%. Germline V gene lookup returns CDR1 SGHRS and CDR2 YFSETQ. The CDR3 consists of 14 residues. Trimming pared 4 bases from V and 1 base from J, leaving 10 bases between. Treatment in this sample: 15 to 20 received Ad26.COV2.S at low or high dose, single or two shots; 5 received placebo; per-sample allocation not given. Collection of samples fell on day 63 after the first vaccine or placebo injection. The sequencing here drew on peripheral blood, taken in a trial of Ad26.COV2.S vaccine versus placebo. The chain recombines TRBV5-1 with TRBJ2-3; no clear D. This receptor was taken from a person aged 18-60 years who received the Ad26.COV2.S COVID-19 vaccine or a placebo. The CDR3 region has the DNA TGCGCCAGCAGCCCGGGCGGTGGCACAGATACGCAGTATTTT. Residues: CASSPGGGTDTQYF.